This T cell receptor (beta chain) was found in a study of CD8 T cells in ankylosing spondylitis. General observations from the study: A motif of eight highly homologous TCR beta variants was seen as apparently characteristic of ankylosing spondylitis blood.

About this clonotype: Its cognate antigen is unknown.

TCRdb re-called the 5' RACE reads through MiXCR, storing one row per CDR3 protein. The sample has 700,000 or so distinct CDR3 sequences, around 20% seen once; the top ten hold roughly a fifth. The TCR comes from a male donor with ankylosing spondylitis. Sequenced material: blood, either unsorted or a sorted T cell fraction (not recorded which).

The CDR3 bases are TGTGCCGCCACTCGGGAGGGCCTCTACGAGCAGTACTTC. Translating it yields CAATREGLYEQYF. The rearrangement joins TRBV10-3 to TRBJ2-7; 8 bases are a match to TRBD2. V shed 11 bases, J shed 3 bases, and the junction held 9 bases outside the gene matches. CDR1 and CDR2 from the germline V gene are ENHRY and SYGVKD. The CDR3 contains 13 residues.